The 19 T cell receptor beta chains given below trace back to one sample, sequenced in a study of T-cell reconstitution after alpha-beta-depleted transplantation in children. A library of TCRbeta sequences, prepared with unique molecular identifiers, was generated. TCRdb reprocessed the PCR reads via MiXCR and lists one record per CDR3 protein. The data hold almost 500,000 distinct CDR3 sequences, with roughly a tenth observed a single time. The sequences come from PBMCs, collected before TCRalphabeta/CD19-depleted stem cell transplant. The origin of the receptors is a child aged 2 to 15 with inherited bone marrow failure, due to receive a stem cell transplant.

This clonotype was observed at least ten times. This rearrangement joins TRBV12-3 or TRBV12-4 to TRBJ2-2; D tentatively fits TRBD1 or TRBD2 (5 bases each). V dropped 6 bases and J dropped 3 bases, with 17 bases sitting between them. This CDR3 has 16 amino acids. The CDR3 DNA sequence: TGTGCCAGCAGCCGGGACGTGGGGCAATACACCGGGGAGCTGTTTTTT. The encoded protein is CASSRDVGQYTGELFF.

V and J are TRBV20-1 and TRBJ1-2; the D is unclear. Trimming took 0 bases from V and 4 from J, leaving 9 bases between them. Germline CDR1 reads DFQATT; CDR2 reads SNEGSKA (reference sequence). The CDR3 consists of 13 residues. The CDR3 protein is CSARDTASYGYTF. The CDR3, as DNA: TGCAGTGCTAGAGATACAGCTTCCTATGGCTACACCTTC.

This clonotype was recorded at least ten times. The chain is built from TRBV12-3 or TRBV12-4 and TRBJ2-6, with TRBD1 matching 10 bases. The CDR3 spans 17 residues. The V gene end was trimmed by 7 bases and the J gene end by 0 bases; junction bases not matched to a gene: 6. The CDR3 nucleotides are TGTGCCAGCACCCAGGGACAGGGGAGCTCTGGGGCCAACGTCCTGACTTTC. Translating gives CASTQGQGSSGANVLTF.

Many counts were recorded for this clonotype. This sequence joins TRBV27 and TRBJ1-2; a weak D match, TRBD1 (6 bases). The germline V gene encodes CDR1 MNHEY and CDR2 SMNVEV (reference sequence). V lost 3 bases and J lost 7, with 18 bases in between. This CDR3 region has 15 residues. The CDR3 sequence: CASSLAGGGGRGYTF. The CDR3 DNA reads TGTGCCAGCAGTTTGGCGGGGGGCGGAGGTCGTGGCTACACCTTC.

This clonotype was counted many times. J is TRBJ2-1 and V is TRBV20-1; 7 bases fit TRBD2. Germline trimming cut 3 bases from V and 10 bases from J; bases unmatched to any gene: 6. The CDR3 has 12 residues. Germline CDR1 and CDR2: DFQATT and SNEGSKA (reference sequence). CDR3 protein: CSASASGREQFF. CDR3 DNA: TGCAGTGCTAGCGCTAGCGGTAGGGAGCAGTTCTTC.

This clonotype was seen a few times. The chain employs TRBV4-3 and TRBJ1-5, with D maybe TRBD1 (5 bases). The CDR3 runs 15 residues. V lost 4 bases to trimming and J lost 1 base, with 11 bases between them. The germline CDR1 and CDR2 sequences are LGHNA and YSLEER. The CDR3 reads CASSPLAGSNQPQHF. The CDR3 DNA sequence: TGCGCCAGCAGCCCGCTAGCAGGGAGCAATCAGCCCCAGCATTTT.

This clonotype has a count of ten or more. The chain uses TRBV28 and TRBJ2-2; TRBD2 matches 7 bases. Germline CDR1 reads MDHEN; CDR2 reads SYDVKM. There are 14 residues in the CDR3. J gave up 4 bases and V 7 bases, and 6 bases lay outside the gene matches. The CDR3 coding sequence is TGTGCCAGCATCCCAGCGGGGTTCACCGGGGAGCTGTTTTTT. Amino acid sequence: CASIPAGFTGELFF.

This clonotype was recorded at least ten times. V and J are TRBV11-3 and TRBJ1-1; D is perhaps TRBD1 (6 bases). V lost 5 bases and J lost 1, with 11 bases in between. CDR1 and CDR2 from the germline V gene are SGHNT and YENEEA. This CDR3 has 14 amino acids. This CDR3 reads CASSHGGPNTEAFF. Here the CDR3 DNA reads TGTGCCAGCAGCCACGGGGGCCCGAACACTGAAGCTTTCTTT. The full variable domain, in which reference TRBV11-3 and TRBJ1-1 provide the parts outside the CDR3, is EAGVVQSPRYKIIEKKQPVAFWCNPISGHNTLYWYLQNLGQGPELLIRYENEEAVDDSQLPKDRFSAERLKGVDSTLKIQPAELGDSAVYLCASSHGGPNTEAFFGQGTRLTVV.

This clonotype has just a few counts. V usage is TRBV4-3 and J usage is TRBJ2-2, with 8 bases lining up with TRBD2. The CDR3 contains 15 residues. The trim removed 0 bases at V and 9 bases at J, leaving 6 bases unmatched. The V gene's germline CDR1 is LGHNA and CDR2 YSLEER. The CDR3 region is CASSQDKTGGRELFF. The DNA for the CDR3 is TGCGCCAGCAGCCAAGATAAGACGGGGGGGCGGGAGCTGTTTTTT.

The sample holds many counts of this clonotype. V is TRBV20-1 and J is TRBJ2-7; 11 bases map to TRBD1. The trim removed 5 bases at V and 3 bases at J, leaving 12 bases unmatched. This CDR3 spans 16 amino acids. Germline V CDR1 and CDR2: DFQATT, SNEGSKA (reference sequence). As DNA, the CDR3 is TGCAGTGCTGGTTGGGGACAGGGGGTGGGGCTCTACGAGCAGTACTTC. Its translation: CSAGWGQGVGLYEQYF.

This clonotype was seen a handful of times. This chain connects TRBV28 to TRBJ2-7; 8 bases fit TRBD1. V trimming: 4 bases; J trimming: 1 base; junction bases outside the gene matches: 12. The CDR3 has 17 residues. Germline CDR1 is MDHEN and CDR2 is SYDVKM. The CDR3 coding sequence is TGTGCCAGCAGTTACCCCCGGGACAGGTTCTTATCCTACGAGCAGTACTTC. Protein: CASSYPRDRFLSYEQYF. Looking up the rest from reference TRBV28 and TRBJ2-7 gives the full variable domain: DVKVTQSSRYLVKRTGEKVFLECVQDMDHENMFWYRQDPGLGLRLIYFSYDVKMKEKGDIPEGYSVSREKKERFSLILESASTNQTSMYLCASSYPRDRFLSYEQYFGPGTRLTVT.

The chain employs TRBV5-4 and TRBJ2-3; a weak D match, TRBD2 (5 bases). CDR1 SGHNT and CDR2 YYREEE come from the germline V gene (reference sequence). This CDR3 contains 15 residues. Trimming removed 0 bases from V and 4 bases from J, with 12 bases in between. CDR3 nucleotide sequence: TGTGCCAGCAGCTTGGTTAGTGGGAGCCCAGATACGCAGTATTTT. As protein: CASSLVSGSPDTQYF.

This clonotype was counted ten times or more. The chain has TRBV12-3 or TRBV12-4 and TRBJ1-3; 7 positions match TRBD1. V gave up 7 bases and J gave up 3 bases; unmatched junction bases: 9. This CDR3 has 15 residues. This CDR3 reads CASNQDRVNGNTIYF. The CDR3 DNA is TGTGCCAGCAACCAAGACAGGGTCAATGGAAACACCATATATTTT.

The rearrangement joins TRBV6-1 to TRBJ2-1, with 12 bases that match TRBD2. Trimming at V came to 5 bases and at J to 8 bases, leaving 10 bases not matched to a gene. The CDR3 runs to 16 residues. Germline CDR1 and CDR2: MNHNS and SASEGT. CDR3 sequence: CASSTLGTSGSHEQFF. The CDR3 DNA sequence: TGTGCCAGCAGTACCCTTGGGACTAGCGGGTCCCATGAGCAGTTCTTC.

The chain employs TRBV12-3 or TRBV12-4 and TRBJ2-7; D perhaps matches TRBD1 (6 bases). This CDR3 is built from 16 residues. The ends were cut back, 4 bases at V and 0 bases at J, with 16 bases in the middle. The CDR3 sequence: CASSSTGTLSSYEQYF. The DNA for the CDR3 is TGTGCCAGCAGTTCCACCGGGACACTTAGCTCCTACGAGCAGTACTTC.

As regards this clonotype: A much larger clone differs by one base, so this may be a read error. The chain combines TRBV6-4 with TRBJ1-5; D unresolved. V gave up 4 bases and J gave up 6 bases, with 13 bases separating them. CDR1 and CDR2 from the germline V gene are MRHNA and SNTAGT. The CDR3 loop spans 14 amino acids. CDR3: CASSGAGASQPQHF. The CDR3 DNA reads as TGTGCCAGCAGTGGGGCAGGAGCCAGTCAGCCCCAGCATTTT.

Many counts were recorded for this clonotype. The rearrangement uses TRBV28 and TRBJ1-5; possibly TRBD1 for D (6 bases). Germline-derived CDR1 and CDR2 are MDHEN and SYDVKM. The V end lost 3 bases, the J end lost 2 bases, and 14 bases lay between the germline ends. The length of the CDR3 is 16 residues. Here the CDR3 DNA reads TGTGCCAGCAGTTTCGGCCAGGGGAGAGGCAATCAGCCCCAGCATTTT. This encodes CASSFGQGRGNQPQHF.

This clonotype has ten or more counts. The chain couples TRBV10-2 to TRBJ2-7; maybe TRBD2 (6 bases). The V gene lost 8 bases and the J gene lost 3 bases, with 8 bases spanning the gap. The CDR3 is 11 amino acids. CDR1 and CDR2 from the germline V gene are WSHSY and SAAADI. DNA for the CDR3: TGCGCCAGCCTGGGACTCTACGAGCAGTACTTC. It codes for CASLGLYEQYF.

This clonotype occurred a few times. The chain couples TRBV20-1 to TRBJ2-3; weak D call: TRBD1 (7 bases). Germline CDR1 reads DFQATT; CDR2 reads SNEGSKA (reference sequence). The CDR3 runs 14 residues. The V end lost 4 bases, the J end lost 3 bases, and 14 bases lay between the germline ends. Here the CDR3 reads CSAIGGAGTDTQYF. The DNA for the CDR3 is TGCAGTGCTATAGGGGGCGCGGGGACAGATACGCAGTATTTT.